The 14 T cell receptor beta chains below all came from one sample that was sequenced in a study of cytomegalovirus exposure and HLA in healthy donors. Libraries were prepared by immunoSEQ multiplex PCR; TCRdb keeps only in-frame clonotypes and omits some of them. The profile shows under 250,000 clones, roughly three quarters of them singletons. The sample consisted of PBMCs. The receptors were gathered from a woman aged 25 to 39 in good health and CMV-seronegative.

This clone was seen a few times. This sequence joins TRBV5-1 and TRBJ2-1; TRBD2 matches at 12 bases. Germline V gene sequence: CDR1 SGHRS, CDR2 YFSETQ. The CDR3 spans 16 residues. V gave up 4 bases and J gave up 0 bases; unmatched junction bases: 2. CDR3 in amino acids: CASSVTSGGSYNEQFF. The CDR3 DNA reads as TGCGCCAGCAGCGTGACTAGCGGGGGCTCCTACAATGAGCAGTTCTTC.

Here the CDR3 reads CASSPGQEKAFF. The CDR3, as DNA: TGTGCCAGCAGCCCTGGACAGGAAAAAGCTTTCTTT. V and J are TRBV28 and TRBJ1-1; TRBD1 aligns across 7 bases. Germline loops: CDR1 MDHEN, CDR2 SYDVKM. J gave up 9 bases and V 6 bases, and 7 bases lay outside the gene matches. This CDR3 region has 12 residues.

The chain is built from TRBV9 and TRBJ2-5; a possible D gene is TRBD1 (5 bases). V was pared by 0 bases and J by 5 bases, with 14 bases between. Germline V gene lookup returns CDR1 SGDLS and CDR2 YYNGEE. The CDR3 spans 15 residues. CDR3 residues: CASSVDGRVGETQYF. CDR3 DNA: TGTGCCAGCAGCGTAGATGGCAGGGTCGGTGAGACCCAGTACTTC.

Details on this clone: Other DNA sequences in the same sample also yield this CDR3. The rearrangement joins TRBV29-1 to TRBJ1-2; 8 bases align to TRBD1. Per germline, CDR1 SQVTM and CDR2 ANQGSEA. CDR3 length: 12 residues. Trimming at V came to 3 bases and at J to 4 bases, leaving 1 base not matched to a gene. CDR3 DNA: TGCAGCGTTGATGGACAGGGCTATGGCTACACCTTC. As protein: CSVDGQGYGYTF.

This clone turned up a few times. J is TRBJ1-2 and V is TRBV10-1; 8 bases agree with TRBD1. Germline-derived CDR1 and CDR2 are WNHNN and SYGVQD (reference sequence). The CDR3 covers 15 residues. Unmatched junction bases numbered 8, after V lost 3 bases and J lost 5 bases. The CDR3 protein is CASSDPGTGYYGYTF. For the CDR3, the DNA is TGCGCCAGCAGTGACCCCGGGACAGGTTATTATGGCTACACCTTC.

The CDR3 region is CASGTDSGNTIYF. CDR3 nucleotides: TGTGCCTCAGGGACAGACTCTGGAAACACCATATATTTT. This sequence joins TRBV30 and TRBJ1-3, with 7 bases matching TRBD1. The CDR3 has 13 amino acids. Trimming took 7 bases from V and 0 from J; bases not matched to a gene: 3. The V gene's germline CDR1 is GTSNPN and CDR2 SVGIG (reference sequence).

This chain joins TRBV5-6 and TRBJ1-6; D unclear. The CDR3 is made up of 13 amino acids. Germline V gives CDR1 SGHDT, CDR2 YYEEEE. The V end was cut by 1 base, the J end by 13 bases, with 12 bases between. CDR3 region: CASSLTGISPLHF. CDR3 nucleotides: TGTGCCAGCAGCTTGACCGGGATTAGTCCCCTCCACTTT.

This chain connects TRBV7-9 to TRBJ1-2; D unresolved. The CDR3 has 12 amino acids. Looked up from germline, CDR1 is SEHNR and CDR2 is FQNEAQ (reference sequence). The germline V and J ends were trimmed by 5 bases and 8 bases, with 12 bases remaining between them. The CDR3 sequence is CASSNRVPGYTF. The CDR3 coding sequence is TGTGCCAGCAGCAACCGGGTTCCCGGCTACACCTTC.

This chain joins TRBV7-2 and TRBJ2-5, with 11 bases matching TRBD2. The ends lost 4 bases at V and 7 bases at J; junction bases unmatched: 11. CDR1 is SGHTA, CDR2 FQGNSA, per germline. The CDR3 is 16 amino acids. The CDR3, as DNA: TGTGCCAGCAGCTCTCATAGCGGGAGGGCCGGCGGGACCCAGTACTTC. This encodes CASSSHSGRAGGTQYF.

The chain joins TRBV6-5 to TRBJ2-7, with a weak D call TRBD1 (5 bases). Per germline, CDR1 MNHEY and CDR2 SVGAGI. This CDR3 region has 14 residues. V was clipped by 5 bases and J by 5 bases, with 16 bases between them. The CDR3: CASSLQALRDEQYF. As DNA, the CDR3 is TGTGCCAGCAGTCTACAGGCTTTAAGGGACGAGCAGTACTTC.

This clone was seen only a few times. The gene calls are TRBV5-1 and TRBJ1-6; D gene uncertain. This CDR3 region has 14 residues. CDR1 SGHRS and CDR2 YFSETQ come from the germline V gene. With 3 bases removed from V and 7 bases from J, the gap between germline ends came to 11 bases. CDR3 sequence (DNA): TGCGCCAGCAGCTCCCCGGGAGGCAATTCACCCCTCCACTTT. Translating gives CASSSPGGNSPLHF.

The chain is built from TRBV5-1 and TRBJ1-5; no definite D call. The V gene lost 6 bases and the J gene lost 2 bases, with 12 bases spanning the gap. Germline lookup yields CDR1 SGHRS and CDR2 YFSETQ. CDR3 length equals 14 residues. CDR3 in amino acids: CASKKGEGNQPQHF. The CDR3 bases are TGCGCCAGCAAGAAAGGAGAAGGCAATCAGCCCCAGCATTTT.

The chain recombines TRBV18 with TRBJ2-7, with 9 bases fitting TRBD1. The V segment lost 3 bases and the J segment 0 bases; nucleotides outside the gene matches: 3. The germline gives CDR1 KGHSH, CDR2 LQKENI. The CDR3 consists of 15 residues. The CDR3 loop is CASSPSTGGSYEQYF. The CDR3 coding sequence is TGTGCCAGCTCACCTTCGACAGGGGGCTCCTACGAGCAGTACTTC.

CDR3 nucleotide sequence: TGTGCCAGCAGCAACCTCATGGGGGGTACGCAGTATTTT. Translating gives CASSNLMGGTQYF. This chain joins TRBV28 and TRBJ2-3; possibly TRBD2 for D (6 bases). The CDR3 is made up of 13 amino acids. V lost 6 bases and J lost 8, with 15 bases in between. The germline V gene encodes CDR1 MDHEN and CDR2 SYDVKM. The whole variable domain, remainder taken from reference TRBV28 and TRBJ2-3, is DVKVTQSSRYLVKRTGEKVFLECVQDMDHENMFWYRQDPGLGLRLIYFSYDVKMKEKGDIPEGYSVSREKKERFSLILESASTNQTSMYLCASSNLMGGTQYFGPGTRLTVL.